These 11 T cell receptor beta chains share one sample of origin, sequenced in a study of blood T cell repertoires in COVID-19 (TCRdb year 2020). Library method: the immunoSEQ multiplex PCR assay. This is the immuneACCESS table as TCRdb keeps it, with only in-frame sequences that have V and J called. A part of the clones is gone; compared with another copy, unresolved V genes explain less than half, and the rest is unexplained. The table for this sample lists a few hundred thousand clones; roughly 89% of them were counted only once. The top ten clones comprise roughly 3.9% of the sample. Material: peripheral blood. The receptors shown here come from a woman aged 60-75 years with COVID-19, enrolled during active disease.

The chain carries TRBV11-2 and TRBJ2-5; D perhaps matches TRBD2 (5 bases). The V and J ends lost 3 bases and 5 bases respectively, with 10 bases between them. This CDR3 contains 13 residues. Germline CDR1 is SGHAT and CDR2 is FQNNGV. CDR3 loop: CASSFNIAETQYF. In nucleotides, the CDR3 is TGTGCCAGCAGCTTCAATATAGCGGAGACCCAGTACTTC.

This clone was counted a single time. This chain joins TRBV28 and TRBJ1-2; D may be TRBD1 (5 bases). V lost 10 bases and J 3 bases, leaving 12 bases between the germline ends. The CDR3 spans 12 residues. Germline CDR1 MDHEN, CDR2 SYDVKM. The CDR3 protein is CATYQGYYGYTF. As DNA, the CDR3 is TGTGCCACCTATCAGGGTTACTATGGCTACACCTTC.

This chain uses TRBV19 with TRBJ1-6, with TRBD1 identical over 11 bases. Germline lookup yields CDR1 LNHDA and CDR2 SQIVND (reference sequence). The CDR3 consists of 16 residues. Unmatched junction bases numbered 7, after V lost 3 bases and J lost 9 bases. The CDR3 DNA sequence: TGTGCCAGTAGTATCCGGGACAGGGGGTACGTTTCACCCCTCCACTTT. It yields the protein CASSIRDRGYVSPLHF.

The rearrangement joins TRBV5-4 to TRBJ2-3, with D perhaps TRBD1 (5 bases). Trimming stripped 4 bases from V and 4 bases from J, with 16 bases between. The germline gives CDR1 SGHNT, CDR2 YYREEE (reference sequence). CDR3 length: 15 residues. The CDR3 DNA is TGTGCCAGCAGCGCAGCGAAGGGGTCATCAGATACGCAGTATTTT. As protein: CASSAAKGSSDTQYF.

The J gene is TRBJ2-1, the V gene TRBV7-8, with 13 bases fitting TRBD2. V was pared by 5 bases and J by 2 bases, with 3 bases of the junction left unmatched. This CDR3 contains 16 residues. The germline V gene has CDR1 SGHVS and CDR2 FQNEAQ. CDR3 nucleotide sequence: TGTGCCAGCAGCCGAGGACTAGCGGGGGCCTACAATGAGCAGTTCTTC. Translating it yields CASSRGLAGAYNEQFF. Filled out from reference TRBV7-8 and TRBJ2-1, the complete variable domain reads GAGVSQSPRYKVAKRGQDVALRCDPISGHVSLFWYQQALGQGPEFLTYFQNEAQLDKSGLPSDRFFAERPEGSVSTLKIQRTQQEDSAVYLCASSRGLAGAYNEQFFGPGTRLTVL.

This clone was seen a single time. DNA for the CDR3: TGTGCCAGCAGCGAGCGCACAGATACGCAGTATTTT. It encodes CASSERTDTQYF. The V call is TRBV9, the J call TRBJ2-3; D call uncertain. Germline-derived CDR1 and CDR2 are SGDLS and YYNGEE. CDR3 length: 12 residues. With 3 bases removed from V and 1 base from J, the gap between germline ends came to 3 bases.

In nucleotides, the CDR3 is TGTGCCAGCAGCCGGGGCAGTCTCCCATATAGCAATCAGCCCCAGCATTTT. As protein: CASSRGSLPYSNQPQHF. The chain combines TRBV3-1 (or the pseudogene TRBV3-2) with TRBJ1-5; D perhaps matches TRBD1 (5 bases). CDR1 and CDR2 (germline): LGHDT, YNNKEL (reference sequence). Trimming left V 4 bases short and J 0 bases short, with 16 bases between. The CDR3 runs to 17 residues.

The chain couples TRBV27 to TRBJ2-7, with TRBD1 as a possible D gene (5 bases). Between the trimmed V and J ends, which lost 2 bases and 2 bases, there was a span of 13 bases. The CDR3 spans 15 residues. The V gene's germline CDR1 is MNHEY and CDR2 SMNVEV (reference sequence). The CDR3 nucleotides are TGTGCCAGCAGTTTAGGGCAGGGTTTGACCTACGAGCAGTACTTC. Its protein product is CASSLGQGLTYEQYF.

The chain links TRBV7-3 to TRBJ2-5, with TRBD2 as a possible D gene (7 bases). V was pared by 2 bases and J by 5 bases, with 18 bases between. This CDR3 has 16 residues. CDR1 is SGHTA, CDR2 FQGTGA, per germline. In DNA, the CDR3 is TGTGCCAGCAGCTTAGGAGGGGGGGCCCTTGAGGAGACCCAGTACTTC. It encodes CASSLGGGALEETQYF.

V is TRBV27 and J is TRBJ2-1; D may be TRBD1 (5 bases). This CDR3 is built from 14 residues. Germline CDR1 reads MNHEY; CDR2 reads SMNVEV (reference sequence). The V gene lost 6 bases and the J gene lost 5 bases, with 14 bases spanning the gap. The CDR3 DNA reads TGTGCCAGCAGCCCCAGACAGAGGAACAATGAGCAGTTCTTC. Protein sequence: CASSPRQRNNEQFF.

This clone came up a few times. The rearrangement uses TRBV28 and TRBJ2-4; TRBD1 matches 10 bases. After removal of 8 bases from V and 3 bases from J, the junction contained 1 base not matched to a gene. Germline CDR1 reads MDHEN; CDR2 reads SYDVKM. The CDR3 contains 13 residues. CDR3 in DNA: TGTGCCAGCGGACAGGGGGGCAAAAACATTCAGTACTTC. Protein: CASGQGGKNIQYF. Complete variable domain (other parts from reference TRBV28 and TRBJ2-4): DVKVTQSSRYLVKRTGEKVFLECVQDMDHENMFWYRQDPGLGLRLIYFSYDVKMKEKGDIPEGYSVSREKKERFSLILESASTNQTSMYLCASGQGGKNIQYFGAGTRLSVL.